The entry below gives a single T cell receptor beta chain sequence along with its context. The sample comes from a study of blood T cell repertoires in COVID-19. Repertoires were generated with immunoSEQ multiplex PCR, while TCRdb's copy carries only in-frame clones and drops some. The data show over 350,000 clones, over 75% seen once. The sequence was obtained from a woman in her 30s with acute COVID-19. The sequenced sample was PBMCs or T cells enriched from blood (not recorded which).

CDR3 loop: CASGASGGAADTQYF. CDR3 coding DNA: TGTGCCAGCGGGGCTAGCGGGGGGGCCGCAGATACGCAGTATTTT. This chain joins TRBV2 and TRBJ2-3, with 12 positions matching TRBD2. J gave up 4 bases and V 8 bases, and 7 bases lay outside the gene matches. Germline CDR1 is SNHLY and CDR2 is FYNNEI. This CDR3 comprises 15 residues.